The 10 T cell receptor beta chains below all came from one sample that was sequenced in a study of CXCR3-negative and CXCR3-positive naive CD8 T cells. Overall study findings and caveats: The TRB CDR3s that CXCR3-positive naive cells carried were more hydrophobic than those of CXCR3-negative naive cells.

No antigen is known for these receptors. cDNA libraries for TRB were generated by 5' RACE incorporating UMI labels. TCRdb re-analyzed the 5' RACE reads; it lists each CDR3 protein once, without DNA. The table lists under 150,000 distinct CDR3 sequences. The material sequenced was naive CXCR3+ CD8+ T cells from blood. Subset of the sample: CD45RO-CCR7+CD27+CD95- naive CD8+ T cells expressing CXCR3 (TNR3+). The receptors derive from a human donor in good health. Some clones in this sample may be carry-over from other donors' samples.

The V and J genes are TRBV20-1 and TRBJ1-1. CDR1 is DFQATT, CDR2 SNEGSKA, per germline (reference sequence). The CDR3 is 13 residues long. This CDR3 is CSALADSNTEAFF.

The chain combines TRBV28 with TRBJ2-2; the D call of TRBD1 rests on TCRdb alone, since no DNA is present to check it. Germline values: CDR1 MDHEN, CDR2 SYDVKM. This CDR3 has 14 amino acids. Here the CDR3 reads CASSLSGFTGELFF.

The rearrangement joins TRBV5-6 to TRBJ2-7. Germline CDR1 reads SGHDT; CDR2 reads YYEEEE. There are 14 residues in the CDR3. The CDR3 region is CASSQDQLSREQYF.

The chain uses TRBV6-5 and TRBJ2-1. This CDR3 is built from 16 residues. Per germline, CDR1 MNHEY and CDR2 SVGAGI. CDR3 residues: CASSYLPDGGNNEQFF.

The CDR3 here is CASSLDRGNQPQHF. The J gene is TRBJ1-5, the V gene TRBV12-3 or TRBV12-4; TCRdb gives TRBD1 as the D gene, but with no DNA this cannot be confirmed. The CDR3 totals 14 residues.

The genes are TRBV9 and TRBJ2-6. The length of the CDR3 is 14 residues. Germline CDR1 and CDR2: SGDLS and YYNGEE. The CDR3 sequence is CASSVSSGANVLTF.

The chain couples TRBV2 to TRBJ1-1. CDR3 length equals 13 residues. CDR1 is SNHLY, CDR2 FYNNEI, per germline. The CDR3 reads CASSDPTPTEAFF.

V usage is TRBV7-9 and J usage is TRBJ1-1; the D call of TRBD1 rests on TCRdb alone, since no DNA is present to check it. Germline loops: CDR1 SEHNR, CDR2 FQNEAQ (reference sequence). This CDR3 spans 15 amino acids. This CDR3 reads CASSYPGGPGTEAFF.

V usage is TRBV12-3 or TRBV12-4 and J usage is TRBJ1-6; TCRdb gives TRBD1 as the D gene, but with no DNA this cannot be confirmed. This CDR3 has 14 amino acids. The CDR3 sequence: CASSRTRYNSPLHF.

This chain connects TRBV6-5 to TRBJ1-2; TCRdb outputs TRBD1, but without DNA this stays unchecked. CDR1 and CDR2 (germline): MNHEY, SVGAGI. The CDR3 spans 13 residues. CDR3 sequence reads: CASSPGQGNGYTF.